This T cell receptor beta chain is from a study of beta chain features in type 1 diabetes. Study conclusions and caveats: Patients showed naive, central memory and Treg TCRB repertoires that appeared more similar than those of healthy donors. The VDJ junctions of type 1 diabetes patients carried fewer insertions and more deletions. The study left unresolved whether HLA type influences TCRB rearrangement. When Type 1 diabetes patients were examined, their TCRB CDR3s proved moderately but significantly shorter in all four CD4+ subsets.

Since all of the isolated RNA was reverse transcribed, expressed TCRB transcripts were what got sequenced. The data were produced by immunoSEQ multiplex PCR, yet TCRdb's version contains in-frame clones alone and is incomplete. Here the sample spans hundreds of thousands of clones, approximately 12% being singletons. A single heparinised blood sample, averaging roughly 100 mL, was obtained per donor. This CDR3 spans 14 amino acids. From germline, CDR1 is WNHNN and CDR2 SYGVQD (reference sequence). The V end was cut by 8 bases, the J end by 0 bases, with 12 bases between. This clone was observed a handful of times. What it recognizes is unknown.

Specimen: naive CD4+ T cells from blood. The chain couples TRBV10-1 to TRBJ2-3; D is possibly TRBD2 (6 bases). The clonotype originates from a woman under 30 with type 1 diabetes. CDR3 DNA: TGCGCCAGCGGGGAACGGGGGAGCACAGATACGCAGTATTTT. Amino acid sequence: CASGERGSTDTQYF.